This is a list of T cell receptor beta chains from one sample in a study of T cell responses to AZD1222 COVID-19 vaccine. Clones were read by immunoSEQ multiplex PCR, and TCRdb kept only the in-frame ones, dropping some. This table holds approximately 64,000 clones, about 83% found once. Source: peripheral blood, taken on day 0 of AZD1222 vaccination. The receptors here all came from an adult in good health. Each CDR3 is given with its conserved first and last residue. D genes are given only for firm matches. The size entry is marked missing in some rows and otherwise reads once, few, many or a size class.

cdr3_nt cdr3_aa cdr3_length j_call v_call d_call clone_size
TGTGCCAGCAGCCTTTACTCTCCGAGGACAGGGGGGAATGAAAAACTGTTTTTT CASSLYSPRTGGNEKLFF 18 TRBJ1-4 TRBV7-2 TRBD1 -
TGTGCCAGCAGTAGGAGCTCTGGAAACACCATATATTTT CASSRSSGNTIYF 13 TRBJ1-3 TRBV6-5 - -
TGTGCCAGCAGTGAAATCCGGGGGAGTCCAGATACGCAGTATTTT CASSEIRGSPDTQYF 15 TRBJ2-3 TRBV2 - -
TGCGCCAGCAGCCCGGGGACAGGGGACTCCTACGAGCAGTACTTC CASSPGTGDSYEQYF 15 TRBJ2-7 TRBV5-1 TRBD1 -
TGCAGCGTTGGTGGGGGGCGGGGGGAGACCCAGTACTTC CSVGGGRGETQYF 13 TRBJ2-5 TRBV29-1 - -
TGTGCCAGCAGGCCTGCCGGGGCGGCTACCTACGAGCAGTACTTC CASRPAGAATYEQYF 15 TRBJ2-7 TRBV11-2 - -
TGTGCCAGCAGCTTAGACACCTATGGCTACACCTTC CASSLDTYGYTF 12 TRBJ1-2 TRBV7-9 - -
TGTGCCAGCAGTGGAAGGACATCAGTGGATGGCTACACCTTC CASSGRTSVDGYTF 14 TRBJ1-2 TRBV25-1 - -
TGCGCCAGCAGCCGGGATAGCAATCAGCCCCAGCATTTT CASSRDSNQPQHF 13 TRBJ1-5 TRBV5-1 - -
TGTGCCAGCAGCTTTAACCTTGGCACTGAAGCTTTCTTT CASSFNLGTEAFF 13 TRBJ1-1 TRBV11-2 - -
TGCGCCAGCAGCTTGGGTAATTGGGCCGGGGGTTTCTACGAGCAGTACTTC CASSLGNWAGGFYEQYF 17 TRBJ2-7 TRBV5-1 - -
TGTGCCACCAGCGAGAGGACAGACAATCAGCCCCAGCATTTT CATSERTDNQPQHF 14 TRBJ1-5 TRBV15 - -
TGCGCCAGCAGCCGCCAGGGACAGAGTAGCAATCAGCCCCAGCATTTT CASSRQGQSSNQPQHF 16 TRBJ1-5 TRBV5-1 TRBD1 -
TGTGCCAGCAGCTTACCCAGCGAAAAACTGTTTTTT CASSLPSEKLFF 12 TRBJ1-4 TRBV7-9 - -
TGTGCCAGCAGCGGGACAGGAGCCGGCTACGAGCAGTACTTC CASSGTGAGYEQYF 14 TRBJ2-7 TRBV9 TRBD1 -
TGTGCTAGTGGTTTAGCCGGCGTCTATGGCTACACCTTC CASGLAGVYGYTF 13 TRBJ1-2 TRBV12-5 - -
TGTGCCAGCAGCGCGGGACAGGGTTATCGTAACACCATATATTTT CASSAGQGYRNTIYF 15 TRBJ1-3 TRBV9 TRBD1 -
TGTGCCAGCAGCCAAGGAGGGGGGACCCAGTACTTC CASSQGGGTQYF 12 TRBJ2-5 TRBV3-1/TRBV3-2 - -
TGTGCCAGCAGCTCCTTGGACACCGATGAAAAACTGTTTTTT CASSSLDTDEKLFF 14 TRBJ1-4 TRBV7-9 - once
TGTGCCAGCAGCGTTTCGGGAGGGGGCTACACCTTC CASSVSGGGYTF 12 TRBJ1-2 TRBV9 - -
TGTGCCAGCAGTTTATGGCAGGGAAAACAAGAGACCCAGTACTTC CASSLWQGKQETQYF 15 TRBJ2-5 TRBV28 - -
TGTGCCAGTAGTATGACAGGGTATAGCAATCAGCCCCAGCATTTT CASSMTGYSNQPQHF 15 TRBJ1-5 TRBV19 TRBD1 -
TGTGCCAGCAGTGAAAAGTGGGGGGACTCACCCCTCCACTTT CASSEKWGDSPLHF 14 TRBJ1-6 TRBV6-1 - few
TGCGCCAGCAGCCAACAGGGAGGCAATGGCTACACCTTC CASSQQGGNGYTF 13 TRBJ1-2 TRBV5-1 - -
TGTGCCAGCAGTGAGAGCGGGGGCTCCTACAATGAGCAGTTCTTC CASSESGGSYNEQFF 15 TRBJ2-1 TRBV25-1 TRBD2 -
TGTGCCAGTAGTATAGATGTTTTCGGTAAGAGCTATGGCTACACCTTC CASSIDVFGKSYGYTF 16 TRBJ1-2 TRBV19 - -
TGTGCCAGCACTCCGCCGGGGGTCCAAGAGACCCAGTACTTC CASTPPGVQETQYF 14 TRBJ2-5 TRBV6-5 - -
TGTGCCAGCAGCCAAGGGGCAGCCAATTCACCCCTCCACTTT CASSQGAANSPLHF 14 TRBJ1-6 TRBV3-1/TRBV3-2 - -
TGTGCCAGCAGCCAAGCGCCCGAGAACACTGAAGCTTTCTTT CASSQAPENTEAFF 14 TRBJ1-1 TRBV4-2 - once
TGTGCCAGCAGAAGCTTTCGGACAGCGAACACCGGGGAGCTGTTTTTT CASRSFRTANTGELFF 16 TRBJ2-2 TRBV11-2 - once
TGTGCCAGCTCACCATTTGTTCTAGCGGGGTCCGGGACCCAGTACTTC CASSPFVLAGSGTQYF 16 TRBJ2-5 TRBV18 TRBD2 -
TGTGCCAGCAGTGAAATGGGAAGGGGTCAGCCCCAGCATTTT CASSEMGRGQPQHF 14 TRBJ1-5 TRBV2 - many